This TCR beta chain is from a study of blood T cells in healthy people across ages. Study-level background: Template switching picked up about one barcoded beta molecule for each two T cells.

The V gene lost 6 bases and the J gene lost 0 bases, with 15 bases spanning the gap. Germline V gene lookup returns CDR1 SQVTM and CDR2 ANQGSEA. CDR3 size: 15 residues. A second PCR of 7 to 11 cycles used a sample-barcoded 5' primer and a J-beta primer mix. TCRdb re-called the 5' RACE reads through MiXCR, storing one row per CDR3 protein. In the table there are roughly 800,000 distinct CDR3 sequences, 58% of which are singletons. As concerns this clonotype: Its antigen is unidentified.

Study outcomes and limitations: Whereas aged donors had fewer naive CD4+ cells, long-lived donors had more of them and higher diversity. Strong correlation existed between TCR beta diversity and naive T cell percentage.

The source is a man aged 25-45 years in good health. The material sequenced was blood. J is TRBJ2-1 and V is TRBV29-1; unclear D gene. CDR3 bases: TGCAGCGTCGGTGGTTGGAGTAGCTCCTACAATGAGCAGTTCTTC. Translated, it gives CSVGGWSSSYNEQFF.